The 15 T cell receptor beta chains reported below all come from one sample, sequenced in a study of graft-versus-host responses after intestinal transplantation. No cognate antigen is known for these TCRs. Assay: immunoSEQ multiplex PCR; the TCRdb copy retains only in-frame clones and omits some. The top ten hold 3.3% of the sample, which has about 120,000 clones, approximately 95% seen once. The source was unstimulated CD8+ T cells sorted from spleen or lymph node cells, collected before intestinal transplant. Receptors originate from a human donor who received an intestinal transplant.

The chain combines TRBV15 with TRBJ2-3, with 7 bases that match TRBD1. The junction had 7 bases not matched to a gene; V was cut back by 3 bases and J by 4 bases. Germline V lookup: CDR1 LNHNV, CDR2 YYDKDF (reference sequence). The CDR3 is 15 residues long. The CDR3 loop is CATSRTGLISDTQYF. The DNA of the CDR3 is TGTGCCACCAGCAGGACAGGGTTAATCTCAGATACGCAGTATTTT.

The chain has TRBV28 and TRBJ2-7, with D perhaps matching TRBD1 or TRBD2 (5 bases each). Germline CDR1 MDHEN, CDR2 SYDVKM. The CDR3 is made up of 14 amino acids. The V and J ends lost 3 bases and 0 bases respectively, with 9 bases between them. CDR3 in DNA: TGTGCCAGCAGTTTTTTCGGGACCTCCTACGAGCAGTACTTC. Amino acid sequence: CASSFFGTSYEQYF.

This clone was counted between two and nine times. This rearrangement joins TRBV6-6 to TRBJ1-4; D is unresolved. V lost 2 bases, J lost 8 bases, and 6 bases lay in between. Germline-derived CDR1 and CDR2 are MNHNY and SVGAGI (reference sequence). This CDR3 contains 12 residues. The chain's CDR3 is CASSYLGEKLFF. DNA for the CDR3: TGTGCCAGCAGTTACCTGGGGGAAAAACTGTTTTTT.

V usage is TRBV6-8 and J usage is TRBJ2-4, with unresolved D. From germline, CDR1 is MNHGY and CDR2 SAAAGT. This CDR3 is 11 amino acids long. V lost 5 bases and J 13 bases, leaving 12 bases between the germline ends. The CDR3 bases are TGTGCCAGCAGTCCTATGACCGGGCAGTACTTC. It is translated as CASSPMTGQYF.

This clone has only one observation. In the same sample, other DNA sequences code for this CDR3. The V call is TRBV4-2, the J call TRBJ2-1; no firm D call. The germline gives CDR1 LGHNA, CDR2 YNFKEQ. CDR3 size: 13 residues. Trimming pared 0 bases from V and 4 bases from J, leaving 4 bases between. The CDR3 is CASSQDGYNEQFF. DNA for the CDR3: TGTGCCAGCAGCCAAGATGGTTACAATGAGCAGTTCTTC.

The rearrangement uses TRBV28 and TRBJ1-2, with 9 bases that match TRBD1. After removal of 4 bases from V and 8 bases from J, the junction contained 8 bases not matched to a gene. The CDR3 has 14 residues. CDR1 is MDHEN and CDR2 is SYDVKM in the germline V gene. The CDR3 spells CASSSNRGPTGYTF. The CDR3 DNA reads TGTGCCAGCAGTTCTAACAGGGGGCCGACGGGCTACACCTTC.

The rearrangement links TRBV10-3 to TRBJ1-1; D unresolved. The V end lost 6 bases, the J end lost 2 bases, and 7 bases lay between the germline ends. The length of the CDR3 is 12 residues. The germline CDR1 and CDR2 sequences are ENHRY and SYGVKD. The CDR3 DNA sequence: TGTGCCATCAGCCCCGATAACACTGAAGCTTTCTTT. Residues: CAISPDNTEAFF.

This clone was observed once. The chain combines TRBV27 with TRBJ2-3, with 7 bases identical to TRBD2. After removal of 6 bases from V and 3 bases from J, the junction contained 6 bases not matched to a gene. This CDR3 contains 14 residues. Germline V lookup: CDR1 MNHEY, CDR2 SMNVEV (reference sequence). As DNA, the CDR3 is TGTGCCAGCAGCGAACTAGCGTCTACAGATACGCAGTATTTT. Protein sequence: CASSELASTDTQYF.

The chain employs TRBV5-6 and TRBJ1-1; TRBD1 is a possible D gene (5 bases). Germline V gene lookup returns CDR1 SGHDT and CDR2 YYEEEE. The CDR3 is 14 residues long. Trimming shortened V by 2 bases and J by 14 bases, and 22 bases separated the two germline ends. This chain's CDR3 is CASSFGVVQVGAFF. The CDR3 DNA reads TGTGCCAGCAGCTTCGGCGTCGTACAGGTTGGGGCCTTCTTT.

The V call is TRBV4-1, the J call TRBJ1-1; no clear D gene. The V end was cut by 0 bases, the J end by 3 bases, with 8 bases between. CDR1 and CDR2 (germline): MGHRA, YSYEKL. This CDR3 region has 14 residues. The CDR3 loop is CASSQDGRYTEAFF. CDR3 DNA sequence: TGCGCCAGCAGCCAAGATGGACGCTACACTGAAGCTTTCTTT.

This clone has a handful of counts. This chain connects TRBV9 to TRBJ2-3, with a tentative D call TRBD2 (6 bases). The CDR3 runs to 16 residues. Germline loops: CDR1 SGDLS, CDR2 YYNGEE. V was clipped by 2 bases and J by 3 bases, with 16 bases between them. The CDR3 here is CASSVLGRERTDTQYF. The CDR3 DNA sequence: TGTGCCAGCAGCGTGCTCGGCCGGGAGCGGACAGATACGCAGTATTTT.

The chain links TRBV7-2 to TRBJ1-5; D possibly corresponds to TRBD1 (6 bases). The ends were cut back, 2 bases at V and 0 bases at J, with 8 bases in the middle. The CDR3 sequence is 15 residues long. The V gene's germline CDR1 is SGHTA and CDR2 FQGNSA. The CDR3 DNA follows: TGTGCCAGCAGCTTAAGGGGGGCTAGCAATCAGCCCCAGCATTTT. As protein: CASSLRGASNQPQHF.

The chain has TRBV19 and TRBJ2-5; D gene unclear. V was clipped by 4 bases and J by 2 bases, with 11 bases between them. In germline, CDR1 is LNHDA, CDR2 SQIVND (reference sequence). This CDR3 contains 14 residues. The CDR3 sequence is CASSRVETQETQYF. Written as DNA, the CDR3 is TGTGCCAGTAGTAGGGTGGAAACTCAAGAGACCCAGTACTTC. Full variable domain (outside the CDR3, taken from reference TRBV19 and TRBJ2-5): DGGITQSPKYLFRKEGQNVTLSCEQNLNHDAMYWYRQDPGQGLRLIYYSQIVNDFQKGDIAEGYSVSREKKESFPLTVTSAQKNPTAFYLCASSRVETQETQYFGPGTRLLVL.

The V and J genes are TRBV27 and TRBJ2-7, with no clear D. Trimming shortened V by 5 bases and J by 5 bases, and 16 bases separated the two germline ends. Germline V CDR1 and CDR2: MNHEY, SMNVEV (reference sequence). The CDR3 loop spans 14 amino acids. CDR3 residues: CASSPLPPHDEQYF. CDR3 in DNA: TGTGCCAGCAGTCCACTCCCCCCCCACGACGAGCAGTACTTC.

The CDR3 protein is CASSTTPGQNTEAFF. The CDR3 nucleotides are TGTGCCAGCAGTACAACGCCGGGACAGAACACTGAAGCTTTCTTT. This chain links TRBV27 with TRBJ1-1; D perhaps matches TRBD1 (6 bases). CDR1 is MNHEY, CDR2 SMNVEV, per germline (reference sequence). The CDR3 is 15 residues long. Trimming left V 5 bases short and J 1 base short, with 14 bases between.